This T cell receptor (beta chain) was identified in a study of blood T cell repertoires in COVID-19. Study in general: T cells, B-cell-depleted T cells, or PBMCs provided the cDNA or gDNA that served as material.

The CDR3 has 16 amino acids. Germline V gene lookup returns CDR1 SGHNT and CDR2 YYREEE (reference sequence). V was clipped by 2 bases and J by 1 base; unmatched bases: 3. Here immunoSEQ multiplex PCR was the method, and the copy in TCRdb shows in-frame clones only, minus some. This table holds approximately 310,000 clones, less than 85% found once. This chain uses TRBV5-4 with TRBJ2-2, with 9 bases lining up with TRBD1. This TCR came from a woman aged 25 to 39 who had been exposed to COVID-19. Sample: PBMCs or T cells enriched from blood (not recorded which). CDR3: CASSLQGALNTGELFF. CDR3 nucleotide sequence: TGTGCCAGCAGCTTACAGGGGGCGCTGAACACCGGGGAGCTGTTTTTT.